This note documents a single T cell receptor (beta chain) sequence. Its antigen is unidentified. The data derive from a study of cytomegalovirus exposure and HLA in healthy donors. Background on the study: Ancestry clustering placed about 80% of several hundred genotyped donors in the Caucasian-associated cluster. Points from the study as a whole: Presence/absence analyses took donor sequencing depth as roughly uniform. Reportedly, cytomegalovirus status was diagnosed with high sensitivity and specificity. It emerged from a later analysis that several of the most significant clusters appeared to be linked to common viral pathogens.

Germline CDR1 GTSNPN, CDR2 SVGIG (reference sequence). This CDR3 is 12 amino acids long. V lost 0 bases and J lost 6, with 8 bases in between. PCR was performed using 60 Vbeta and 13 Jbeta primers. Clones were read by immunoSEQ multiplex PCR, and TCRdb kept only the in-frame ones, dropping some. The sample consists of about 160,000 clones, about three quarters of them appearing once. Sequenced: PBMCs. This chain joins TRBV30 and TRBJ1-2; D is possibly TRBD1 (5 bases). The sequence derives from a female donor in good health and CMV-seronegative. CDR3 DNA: TGTGCCTGGAGTGTACAAGGGGATGGCTACACCTTC. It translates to CAWSVQGDGYTF.